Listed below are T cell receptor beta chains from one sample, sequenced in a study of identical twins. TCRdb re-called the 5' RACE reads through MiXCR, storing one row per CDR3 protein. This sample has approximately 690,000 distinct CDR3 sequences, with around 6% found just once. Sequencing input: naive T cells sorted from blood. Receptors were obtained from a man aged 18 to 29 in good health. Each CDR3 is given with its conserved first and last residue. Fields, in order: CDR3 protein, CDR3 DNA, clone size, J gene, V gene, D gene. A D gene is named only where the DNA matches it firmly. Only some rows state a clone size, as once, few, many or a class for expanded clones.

CSVKTGYGNTIYF,TGCAGCGTGAAGACTGGGTATGGAAACACCATATATTTT,many,TRBJ1-3,TRBV29-1,.
CASSYSQTSNQPQHF,TGTGCCAGCAGTTACAGTCAAACCAGCAATCAGCCCCAGCATTTT,.,TRBJ1-5,TRBV6-5,.
CSVDSTSADTQYF,TGCAGCGTTGATTCAACGTCGGCAGATACGCAGTATTTT,many,TRBJ2-3,TRBV29-1,.
CSATPEWLTDTQYF,TGCAGTGCGACCCCAGAGTGGCTCACAGATACGCAGTATTTT,many,TRBJ2-3,TRBV20-1,.
CATKGGDTGELFF,TGTGCCACCAAAGGGGGGGACACCGGGGAGCTGTTTTTT,many,TRBJ2-2,TRBV12-3/TRBV12-4,.
CASSSISDTEAFF,TGTGCCAGCAGCTCTATCTCGGACACTGAAGCTTTCTTT,few,TRBJ1-1,TRBV11-3,.
CASSPRTGADTQYF,TGTGCCAGCAGCCCTCGGACAGGGGCAGATACGCAGTATTTT,.,TRBJ2-3,TRBV11-2,TRBD1
CAWKRTGGYEQYF,TGTGCCTGGAAGAGGACAGGGGGCTACGAGCAGTACTTC,few,TRBJ2-7,TRBV30,TRBD1
CASSPREGMGNEQFF,TGTGCCAGCTCACCACGGGAGGGAATGGGCAATGAGCAGTTCTTC,.,TRBJ2-1,TRBV18,TRBD2
CASSSGQLNQPQHF,TGCGCCAGCAGCTCGGGACAGCTTAATCAGCCCCAGCATTTT,few,TRBJ1-5,TRBV5-1,TRBD1
CASSPRTEQYF,TGTGCCAGCTCACCCCGTACCGAGCAGTACTTC,.,TRBJ2-7,TRBV18,.
CASSQWDRGLTGELFF,TGTGCCAGCAGCCAGTGGGACAGGGGATTAACCGGGGAGCTGTTTTTT,few,TRBJ2-2,TRBV3-1,TRBD1
CAISDGTSGHTGELFF,TGTGCCATCAGTGATGGGACTAGCGGCCACACCGGGGAGCTGTTTTTT,.,TRBJ2-2,TRBV10-3,TRBD2
CAIRRSTGSTGELFF,TGTGCCATCAGAAGATCGACAGGGAGCACCGGGGAGCTGTTTTTT,many,TRBJ2-2,TRBV10-3,TRBD1
CASSPGATGGVTEAFF,TGTGCCAGCTCACCGGGGGCTACAGGGGGCGTCACTGAAGCTTTCTTT,.,TRBJ1-1,TRBV18,TRBD1
CASSTSDRVHEQYF,TGTGCCAGCAGCACCTCGGACAGGGTCCACGAGCAGTACTTC,many,TRBJ2-7,TRBV7-9,TRBD1
CASSRFRQGAGANVLTF,TGCGCCAGCAGCCGATTTCGACAGGGTGCTGGGGCCAACGTCCTGACTTTC,few,TRBJ2-6,TRBV4-3,TRBD1
CASSIFRDIQYF,TGTGCCAGCAGTATTTTTCGGGACATTCAGTACTTC,many,TRBJ2-4,TRBV12-3/TRBV12-4,.
CASSSLGGGTEAFF,TGTGCCAGCAGCTCCCTAGGCGGGGGCACTGAAGCTTTCTTT,.,TRBJ1-1,TRBV7-9,.
CSAEQGMGGNTIYF,TGCAGTGCTGAACAGGGAATGGGCGGAAACACCATATATTTT,many,TRBJ1-3,TRBV20-1,.
CASSHRLPSTDTQYF,TGTGCCAGCAGTCACCGACTGCCTAGCACAGATACGCAGTATTTT,.,TRBJ2-3,TRBV27,.
CSVEGDRDNYGYTF,TGCAGCGTTGAAGGGGATCGGGACAACTATGGCTACACCTTC,few,TRBJ1-2,TRBV29-1,.
CASSNLAGVFPDTQYF,TGTGCCAGCAGCAACCTAGCGGGAGTTTTTCCAGATACGCAGTATTTT,many,TRBJ2-3,TRBV7-8,TRBD2
CASSQTGTPRYEQYF,TGTGCCAGCAGCCAAACCGGGACTCCTAGGTACGAGCAGTACTTC,few,TRBJ2-7,TRBV7-9,.
CSVEDHGGHAFF,TGCAGCGTTGAAGATCACGGAGGGCACGCTTTCTTT,.,TRBJ1-1,TRBV29-1,.
CASRDRGLFEAFF,TGTGCCAGCCGGGACAGGGGGTTGTTTGAAGCTTTCTTT,.,TRBJ1-1,TRBV2,TRBD1
CASGLAPWAGRNQPQHF,TGTGCTAGTGGTTTGGCCCCCTGGGCAGGGCGCAATCAGCCCCAGCATTTT,many,TRBJ1-5,TRBV12-5,.
CASSLTGAGMETQYF,TGTGCCAGCAGCTTAACGGGAGCGGGAATGGAGACCCAGTACTTC,few,TRBJ2-5,TRBV11-2,TRBD2
CASRSPGLAPYNEQFF,TGTGCCAGCAGATCCCCGGGACTAGCGCCCTACAATGAGCAGTTCTTC,few,TRBJ2-1,TRBV12-3/TRBV12-4,TRBD2
CASSLGTENSPLHF,TGTGCCAGCAGTTTAGGGACGGAAAATTCACCCCTCCACTTT,many,TRBJ1-6,TRBV12-3/TRBV12-4,.
CASSIGLFNEQFF,TGTGCCAGTAGTATAGGACTCTTCAATGAGCAGTTCTTC,.,TRBJ2-1,TRBV19,.
CATSEPGQGNEQFF,TGTGCCACCAGTGAACCCGGACAGGGCAATGAGCAGTTCTTC,.,TRBJ2-1,TRBV24-1,TRBD1
CASSGVQETQYF,TGCGCCAGCAGCGGAGTACAAGAGACCCAGTACTTC,.,TRBJ2-5,TRBV5-1,.
CAIRGGDSETQYF,TGTGCCATCAGAGGGGGGGACTCCGAGACCCAGTACTTC,few,TRBJ2-5,TRBV10-3,.
CASSLVAPNTDTQYF,TGCGCCAGCAGCTTGGTGGCACCCAACACAGATACGCAGTATTTT,.,TRBJ2-3,TRBV5-1,.